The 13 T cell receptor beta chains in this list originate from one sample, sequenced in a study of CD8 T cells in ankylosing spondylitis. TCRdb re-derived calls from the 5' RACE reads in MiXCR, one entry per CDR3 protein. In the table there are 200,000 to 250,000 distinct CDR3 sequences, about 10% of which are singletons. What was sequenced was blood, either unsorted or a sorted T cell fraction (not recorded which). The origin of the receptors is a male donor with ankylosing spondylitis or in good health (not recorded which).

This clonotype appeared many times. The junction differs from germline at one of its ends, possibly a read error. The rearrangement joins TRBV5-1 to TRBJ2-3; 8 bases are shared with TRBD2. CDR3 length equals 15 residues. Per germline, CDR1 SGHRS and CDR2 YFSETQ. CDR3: CASSLTSGSTDTQYF. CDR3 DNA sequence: TGTGCCAGCAGCCTCACTAGCGGCTCCACAGATACGCAGTATTTT. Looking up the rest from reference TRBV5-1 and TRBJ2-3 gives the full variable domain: KAGVTQTPRYLIKTRGQQVTLSCSPISGHRSVSWYQQTPGQGLQFLFEYFSETQRNKGNFPGRFSGRQFSNSRSEMNVSTLELGDSALYLCASSLTSGSTDTQYFGPGTRLTVL.

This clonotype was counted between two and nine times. The CDR3 sequence is CASSSISDTGDVEQFF. The CDR3, as DNA: TGTGCCAGCAGTTCAATATCCGATACAGGGGATGTTGAGCAGTTCTTC. The rearrangement links TRBV28 to TRBJ2-1; 7 bases are a match to TRBD1. The V segment lost 4 bases and the J segment 9 bases; nucleotides outside the gene matches: 15. The CDR3 spans 16 residues. Per germline, CDR1 MDHEN and CDR2 SYDVKM. Filled out from reference TRBV28 and TRBJ2-1, the complete variable domain reads DVKVTQSSRYLVKRTGEKVFLECVQDMDHENMFWYRQDPGLGLRLIYFSYDVKMKEKGDIPEGYSVSREKKERFSLILESASTNQTSMYLCASSSISDTGDVEQFFGPGTRLTVL.

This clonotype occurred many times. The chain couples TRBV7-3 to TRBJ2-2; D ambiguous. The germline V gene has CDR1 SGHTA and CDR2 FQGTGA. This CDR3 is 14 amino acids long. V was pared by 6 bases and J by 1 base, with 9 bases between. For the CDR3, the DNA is TGTGCCAGCAGTAGTGGGGTGAACACCGGGGAGCTGTTTTTT. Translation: CASSSGVNTGELFF.

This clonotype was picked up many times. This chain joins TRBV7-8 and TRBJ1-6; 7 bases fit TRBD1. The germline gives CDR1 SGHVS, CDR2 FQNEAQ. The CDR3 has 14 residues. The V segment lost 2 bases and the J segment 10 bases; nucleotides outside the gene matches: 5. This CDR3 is CASSLTGDRSPLHF. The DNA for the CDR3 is TGTGCCAGCAGCTTAACAGGGGATAGGTCACCCCTCCACTTT.

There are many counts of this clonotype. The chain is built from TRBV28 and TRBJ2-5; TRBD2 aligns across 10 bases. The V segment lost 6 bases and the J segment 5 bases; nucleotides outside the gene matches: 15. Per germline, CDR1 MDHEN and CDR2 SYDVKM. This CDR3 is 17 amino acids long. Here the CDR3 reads CASSPPPRLAGVETQYF. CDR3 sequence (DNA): TGTGCCAGCAGCCCCCCCCCTCGGCTAGCGGGAGTGGAGACCCAGTACTTC. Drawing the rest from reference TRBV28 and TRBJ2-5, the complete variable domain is DVKVTQSSRYLVKRTGEKVFLECVQDMDHENMFWYRQDPGLGLRLIYFSYDVKMKEKGDIPEGYSVSREKKERFSLILESASTNQTSMYLCASSPPPRLAGVETQYFGPGTRLLVL.

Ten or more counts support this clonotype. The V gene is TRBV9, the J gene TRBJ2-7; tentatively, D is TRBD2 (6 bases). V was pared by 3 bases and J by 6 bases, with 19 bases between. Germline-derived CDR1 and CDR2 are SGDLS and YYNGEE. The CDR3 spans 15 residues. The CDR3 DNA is TGTGCCAGCAGCGGGACGGGAGTGGCCTCAAGCGAGCAGTACTTC. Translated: CASSGTGVASSEQYF.

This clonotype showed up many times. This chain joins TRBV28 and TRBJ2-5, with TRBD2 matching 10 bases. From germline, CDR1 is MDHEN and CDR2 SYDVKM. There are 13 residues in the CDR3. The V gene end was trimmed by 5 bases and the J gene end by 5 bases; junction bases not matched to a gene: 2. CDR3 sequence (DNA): TGTGCCAGCAGTACTAGCGGGGTGGAGACCCAGTACTTC. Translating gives CASSTSGVETQYF.

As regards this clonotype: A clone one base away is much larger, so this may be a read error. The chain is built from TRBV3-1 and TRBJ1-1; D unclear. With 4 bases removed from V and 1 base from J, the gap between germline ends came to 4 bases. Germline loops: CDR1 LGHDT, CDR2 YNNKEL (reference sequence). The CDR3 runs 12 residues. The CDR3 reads CASSRGNTEAFF. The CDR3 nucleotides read TGTGCCAGCAGCCGGGGGAACACTGAAGCTTTCTTT.

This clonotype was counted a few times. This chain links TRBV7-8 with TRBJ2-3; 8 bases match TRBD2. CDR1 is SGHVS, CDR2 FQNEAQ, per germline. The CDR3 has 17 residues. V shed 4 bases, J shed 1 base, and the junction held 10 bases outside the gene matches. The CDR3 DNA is TGTGCCAGCAGCTCCCGAGCGGGGGTAGCGGGCACAGATACGCAGTATTTT. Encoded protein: CASSSRAGVAGTDTQYF.

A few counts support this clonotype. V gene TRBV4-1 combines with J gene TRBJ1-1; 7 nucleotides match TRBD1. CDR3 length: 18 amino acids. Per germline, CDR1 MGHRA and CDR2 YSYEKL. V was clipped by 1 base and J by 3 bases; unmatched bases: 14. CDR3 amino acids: CASSQGQGRVQGHTEAFF. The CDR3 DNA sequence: TGCGCCAGCAGCCAAGGACAGGGCAGGGTACAGGGGCACACTGAAGCTTTCTTT.

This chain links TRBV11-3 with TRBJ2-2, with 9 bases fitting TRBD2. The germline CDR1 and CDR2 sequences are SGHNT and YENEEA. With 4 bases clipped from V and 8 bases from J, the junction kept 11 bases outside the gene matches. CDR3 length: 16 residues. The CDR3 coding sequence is TGTGCCAGCAGCTCGCCTGGTAGCGGGAGTTCGGGGGAGCTGTTTTTT. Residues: CASSSPGSGSSGELFF.

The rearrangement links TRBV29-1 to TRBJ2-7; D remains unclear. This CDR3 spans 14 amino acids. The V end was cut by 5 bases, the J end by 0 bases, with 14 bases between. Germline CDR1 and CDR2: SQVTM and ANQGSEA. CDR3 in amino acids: CSVIRKESSYEQYF. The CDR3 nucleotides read TGCAGCGTTATAAGAAAGGAAAGCTCCTACGAGCAGTACTTC.

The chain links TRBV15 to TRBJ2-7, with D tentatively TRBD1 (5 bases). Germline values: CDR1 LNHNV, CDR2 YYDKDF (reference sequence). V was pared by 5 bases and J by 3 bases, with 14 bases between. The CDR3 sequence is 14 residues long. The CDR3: CATSQGVRNYEQYF. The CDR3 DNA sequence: TGTGCCACCAGCCAGGGCGTGCGCAACTACGAGCAGTACTTC. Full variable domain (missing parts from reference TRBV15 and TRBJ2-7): DAMVIQNPRYQVTQFGKPVTLSCSQTLNHNVMYWYQQKSSQAPKLLFHYYDKDFNNEADTPDNFQSRRPNTSFCFLDIRSPGLGDTAMYLCATSQGVRNYEQYFGPGTRLTVT.